This TCR beta chain appears in the sequencing data of a study of shared clonotypes between healthy human individuals. Study-wide findings and caveats: Incomplete sequencing of sorted subsets was indicated by rarefaction despite large depth.

With respect to this clone: Its antigen is undetermined.

CDR3 length equals 18 residues. Germline V gene lookup returns CDR1 KGHSH and CDR2 LQKENI. J was trimmed by 0 bases and V by 2 bases; bases with no gene match: 9. Healthy adults negative for HIV, lacking recent acute infections or vaccinations, served as donors. In the study's own analysis: ImmunoSEQ supplied junction-only sequences lacking quality scores, so filtering was different. The protocol was immunoSEQ multiplex PCR, while the TCRdb copy is restricted to in-frame clones and leaves out a portion. V, J and clone size are those of that table, while D and trimming were read from the DNA. The top ten hold roughly 0.06% of the sample, which has approximately 500,000 clones, around 96% seen once.

The TCR originated in a woman aged 25 to 39 in good health. The specimen sequenced was naive CD4+ T cells sorted from blood. Subset indicated: CD45RA+ positively selected. The chain combines TRBV18 with TRBJ2-5; 10 bases are a match to TRBD1. For the CDR3, the DNA is TGTGCCAGCTCACCAAGGAGAAAGGGACAGGGGAACCAAGAGACCCAGTACTTC. It codes for CASSPRRKGQGNQETQYF.